This T cell receptor beta chain was identified in a study of T cells expressing NK-cell markers. Germline V gives CDR1 SGHVS, CDR2 FQNEAQ. This CDR3 comprises 16 residues. TCRdb reprocessed the 5' RACE reads; each CDR3 protein has one entry and no DNA is given. Its listing shows about half a million distinct CDR3 sequences. The chain has TRBV7-8 and TRBJ2-3; absent DNA, TCRdb's TRBD2 call cannot be checked. This clonotype was sampled from a woman aged 45-65 years in good health. The specimen sequenced was blood T cells: a sorted CD56 or NKG2C T cell subset, CD4+ or CD8+ T cells, or bulk PBMC T cells (not recorded which). This CDR3 is CASTRPGGSRTDTQYF.